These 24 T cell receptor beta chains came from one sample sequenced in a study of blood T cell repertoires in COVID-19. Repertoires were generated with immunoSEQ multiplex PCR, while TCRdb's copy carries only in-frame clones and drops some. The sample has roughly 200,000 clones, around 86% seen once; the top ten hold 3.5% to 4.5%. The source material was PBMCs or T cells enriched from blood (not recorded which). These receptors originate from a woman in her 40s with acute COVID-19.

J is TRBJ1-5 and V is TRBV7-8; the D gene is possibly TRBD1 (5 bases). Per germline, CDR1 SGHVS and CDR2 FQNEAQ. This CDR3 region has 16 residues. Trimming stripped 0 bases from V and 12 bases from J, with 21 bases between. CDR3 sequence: CASSLAQVGAMASQHF. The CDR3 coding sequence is TGTGCCAGCAGCTTAGCGCAGGTAGGGGCCATGGCGAGCCAGCATTTT.

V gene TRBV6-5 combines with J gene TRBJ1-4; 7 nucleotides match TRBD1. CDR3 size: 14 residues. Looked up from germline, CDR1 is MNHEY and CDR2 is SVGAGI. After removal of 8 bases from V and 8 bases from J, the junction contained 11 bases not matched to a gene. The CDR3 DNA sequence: TGTGCCAGCCAGGGCGACAGGGTGGGGGAAAAACTGTTTTTT. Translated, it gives CASQGDRVGEKLFF.

This CDR3 reads CASSIVQALSGNTIYF. The CDR3 nucleotides are TGTGCCAGTAGTATCGTCCAGGCCCTCTCTGGAAACACCATATATTTT. J is TRBJ1-3 and V is TRBV19; D is ambiguous. V was clipped by 3 bases and J by 0 bases, with 12 bases between them. The CDR3 length is 16 residues. CDR1 and CDR2 (germline): LNHDA, SQIVND (reference sequence).

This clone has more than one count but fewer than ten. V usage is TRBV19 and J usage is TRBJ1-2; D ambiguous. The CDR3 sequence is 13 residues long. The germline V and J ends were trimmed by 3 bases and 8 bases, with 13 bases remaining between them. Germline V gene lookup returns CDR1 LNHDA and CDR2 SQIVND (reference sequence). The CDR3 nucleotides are TGTGCCAGTAGTATTTCGGGGTACGGCGGCTACACCTTC. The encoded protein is CASSISGYGGYTF.

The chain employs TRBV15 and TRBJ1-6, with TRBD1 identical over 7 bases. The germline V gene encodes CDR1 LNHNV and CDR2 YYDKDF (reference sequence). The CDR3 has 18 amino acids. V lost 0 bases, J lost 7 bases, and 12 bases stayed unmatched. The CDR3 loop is CATSREQGWVVPNSPLHF. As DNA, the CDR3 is TGTGCCACCAGCAGAGAACAGGGGTGGGTTGTGCCAAATTCACCCCTCCACTTT.

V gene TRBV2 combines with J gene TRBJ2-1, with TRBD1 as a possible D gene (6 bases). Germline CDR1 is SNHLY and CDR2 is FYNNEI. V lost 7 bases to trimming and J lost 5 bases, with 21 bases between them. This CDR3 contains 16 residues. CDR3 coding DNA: TGTGCCAGCACGCGTAGACAGGCTGGGCTAAACAATGAGCAGTTCTTC. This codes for CASTRRQAGLNNEQFF. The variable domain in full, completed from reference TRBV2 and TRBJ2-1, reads EPEVTQTPSHQVTQMGQEVILRCVPISNHLYFYWYRQILGQKVEFLVSFYNNEISEKSEIFDDQFSVERPDGSNFTLKIRSTKLEDSAMYFCASTRRQAGLNNEQFFGPGTRLTVL.

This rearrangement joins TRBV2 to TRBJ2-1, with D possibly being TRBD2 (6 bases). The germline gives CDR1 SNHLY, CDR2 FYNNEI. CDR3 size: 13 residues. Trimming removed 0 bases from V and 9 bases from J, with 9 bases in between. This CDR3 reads CASSEAMGGEQFF. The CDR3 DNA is TGTGCCAGCAGTGAAGCGATGGGAGGTGAGCAGTTCTTC.

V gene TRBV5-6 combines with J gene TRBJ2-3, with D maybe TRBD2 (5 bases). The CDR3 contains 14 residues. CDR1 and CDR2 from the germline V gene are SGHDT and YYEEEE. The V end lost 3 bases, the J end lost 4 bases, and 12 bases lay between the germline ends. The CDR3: CASSSLGTPDTQYF. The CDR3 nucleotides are TGTGCCAGCAGCTCACTAGGAACACCAGATACGCAGTATTTT. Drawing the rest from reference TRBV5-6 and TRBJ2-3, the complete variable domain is DAGVTQSPTHLIKTRGQQVTLRCSPKSGHDTVSWYQQALGQGPQFIFQYYEEEERQRGNFPDRFSGHQFPNYSSELNVNALLLGDSALYLCASSSLGTPDTQYFGPGTRLTVL.

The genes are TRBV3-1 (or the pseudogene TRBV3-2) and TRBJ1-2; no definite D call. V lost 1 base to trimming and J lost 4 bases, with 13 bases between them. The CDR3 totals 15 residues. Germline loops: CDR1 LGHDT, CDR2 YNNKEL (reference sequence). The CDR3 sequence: CASSQGSATAYGYTF. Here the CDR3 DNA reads TGTGCCAGCAGCCAAGGATCGGCCACAGCCTATGGCTACACCTTC.

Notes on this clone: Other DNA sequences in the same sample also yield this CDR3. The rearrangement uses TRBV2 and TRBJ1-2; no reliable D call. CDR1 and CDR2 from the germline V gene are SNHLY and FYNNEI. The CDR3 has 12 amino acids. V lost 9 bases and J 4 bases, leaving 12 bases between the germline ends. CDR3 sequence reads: CARRTEAYGYTF. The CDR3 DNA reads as TGTGCCAGGCGGACGGAGGCCTATGGCTACACCTTC.

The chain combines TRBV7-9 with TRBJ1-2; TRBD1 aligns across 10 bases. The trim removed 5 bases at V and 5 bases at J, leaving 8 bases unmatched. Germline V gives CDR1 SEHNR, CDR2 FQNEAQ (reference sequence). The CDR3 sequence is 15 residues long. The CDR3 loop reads CASSLVQDRGYGYTF. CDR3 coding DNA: TGTGCCAGCAGCCTAGTCCAGGACAGGGGGTATGGCTACACCTTC.

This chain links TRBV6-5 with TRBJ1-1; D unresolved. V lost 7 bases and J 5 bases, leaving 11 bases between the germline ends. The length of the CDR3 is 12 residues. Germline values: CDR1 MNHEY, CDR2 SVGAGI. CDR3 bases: TGTGCCAGCACCACCGGGGAAACTGAAGCTTTCTTT. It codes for CASTTGETEAFF.

CDR3 coding DNA: TGCGCCAGCAGCCAAGGTCTAGCGAGTCCCTACGAGCAGTACTTC. It specifies CASSQGLASPYEQYF. This chain uses TRBV4-3 with TRBJ2-7; TRBD2 is a possible D gene (6 bases). Germline-derived CDR1 and CDR2 are LGHNA and YSLEER. Trimming removed 1 base from V and 2 bases from J, with 12 bases in between. The CDR3 length is 15 residues.

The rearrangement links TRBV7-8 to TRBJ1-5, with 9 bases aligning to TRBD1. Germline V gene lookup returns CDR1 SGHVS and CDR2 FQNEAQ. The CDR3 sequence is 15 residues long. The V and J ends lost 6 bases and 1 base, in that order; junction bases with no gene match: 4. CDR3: CASRGDRGSNQPQHF. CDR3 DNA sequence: TGTGCCAGCAGGGGAGACAGGGGGAGCAATCAGCCCCAGCATTTT.

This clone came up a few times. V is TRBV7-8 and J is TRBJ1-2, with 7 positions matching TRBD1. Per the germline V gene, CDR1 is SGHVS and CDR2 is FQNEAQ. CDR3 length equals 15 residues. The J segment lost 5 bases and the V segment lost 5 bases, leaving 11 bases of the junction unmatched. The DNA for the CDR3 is TGTGCCAGCAGCCCAACCCTGGACAGGATTTATGGCTACACCTTC. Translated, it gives CASSPTLDRIYGYTF.

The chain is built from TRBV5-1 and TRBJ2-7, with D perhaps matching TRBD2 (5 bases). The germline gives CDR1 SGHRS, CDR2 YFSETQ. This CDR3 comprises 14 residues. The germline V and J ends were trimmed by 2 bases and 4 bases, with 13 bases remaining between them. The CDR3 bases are TGCGCCAGCAGCTTTGCCGGGATTGGGTACGAGCAGTACGTC. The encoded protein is CASSFAGIGYEQYV.

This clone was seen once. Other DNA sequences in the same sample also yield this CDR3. The CDR3 is CASSIVGASNEKLFF. CDR3 bases: TGTGCCAGTAGTATAGTTGGGGCTTCTAATGAAAAACTGTTTTTT. This sequence joins TRBV19 and TRBJ1-4; possible D gene TRBD1, 5 bases. V dropped 1 base and J dropped 3 bases, with 9 bases sitting between them. Germline loops: CDR1 LNHDA, CDR2 SQIVND (reference sequence). This CDR3 is 15 amino acids long. Using reference TRBV19 and TRBJ1-4 for the parts outside the CDR3, the full variable domain is DGGITQSPKYLFRKEGQNVTLSCEQNLNHDAMYWYRQDPGQGLRLIYYSQIVNDFQKGDIAEGYSVSREKKESFPLTVTSAQKNPTAFYLCASSIVGASNEKLFFGSGTQLSVL.

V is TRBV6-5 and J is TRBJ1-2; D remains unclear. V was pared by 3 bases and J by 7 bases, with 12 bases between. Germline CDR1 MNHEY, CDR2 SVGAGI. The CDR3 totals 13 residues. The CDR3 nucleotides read TGTGCCAGCAGTTATAGGCCGGGGTCTGGCTACACCTTC. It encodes CASSYRPGSGYTF.

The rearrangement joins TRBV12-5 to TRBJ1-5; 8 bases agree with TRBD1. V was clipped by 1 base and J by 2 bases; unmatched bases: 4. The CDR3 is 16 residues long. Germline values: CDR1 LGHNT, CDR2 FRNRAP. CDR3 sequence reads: CASGLGQGTGNQPQHF. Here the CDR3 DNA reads TGTGCTAGTGGTTTGGGACAGGGGACGGGCAATCAGCCCCAGCATTTT.

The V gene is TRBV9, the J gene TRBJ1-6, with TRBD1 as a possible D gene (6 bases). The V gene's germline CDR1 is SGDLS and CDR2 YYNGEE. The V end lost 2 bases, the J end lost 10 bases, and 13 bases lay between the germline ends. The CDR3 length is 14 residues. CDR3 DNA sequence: TGTGCCAGCAGCGTTGGAGCGGGGGGCTCACCCCTCCACTTT. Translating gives CASSVGAGGSPLHF.

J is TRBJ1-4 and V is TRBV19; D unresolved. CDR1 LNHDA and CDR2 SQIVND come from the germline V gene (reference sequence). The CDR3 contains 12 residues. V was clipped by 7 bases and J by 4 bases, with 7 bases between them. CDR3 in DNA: TGTGCCAGTACGGGGTTTAATGAAAAACTGTTTTTT. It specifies CASTGFNEKLFF.

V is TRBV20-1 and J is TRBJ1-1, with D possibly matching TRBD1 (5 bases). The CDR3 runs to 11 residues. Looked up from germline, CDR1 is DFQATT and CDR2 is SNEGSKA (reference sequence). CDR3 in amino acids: CSRQMNTEAFF. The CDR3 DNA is TGCAGCCGACAGATGAACACTGAAGCTTTCTTT.

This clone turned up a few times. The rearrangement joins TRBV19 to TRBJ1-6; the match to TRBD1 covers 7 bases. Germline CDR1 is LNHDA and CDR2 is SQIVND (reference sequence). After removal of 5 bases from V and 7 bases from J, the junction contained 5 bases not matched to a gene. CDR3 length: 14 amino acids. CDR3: CASSPRDSNSPLHF. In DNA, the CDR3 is TGTGCCAGTAGTCCACGGGACAGCAATTCACCCCTCCACTTT.

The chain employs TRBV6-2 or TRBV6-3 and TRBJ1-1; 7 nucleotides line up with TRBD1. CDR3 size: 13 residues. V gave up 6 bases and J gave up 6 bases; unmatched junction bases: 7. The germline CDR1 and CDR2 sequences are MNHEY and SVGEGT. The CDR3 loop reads CASSSQGYPEAFF. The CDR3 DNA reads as TGTGCCAGCAGCTCACAGGGGTACCCTGAAGCTTTCTTT.